The 8 T cell receptor beta chains in this list originate from one sample, sequenced in a study of blood T cell repertoires in COVID-19. Profiling relied on immunoSEQ multiplex PCR, and the TCRdb table lists in-frame clones only, not all of them. The table has around 620,000 clones, just under 90% seen once. Source material: peripheral blood. These receptor sequences come from a woman between 18 and 29 years old with acute or convalescent COVID-19.

The chain employs TRBV2 and TRBJ1-2; no reliable D call. Trimming shortened V by 3 bases and J by 2 bases, and 10 bases separated the two germline ends. Germline V CDR1 and CDR2: SNHLY, FYNNEI. This CDR3 comprises 14 residues. The DNA of the CDR3 is TGTGCCAGCAGTGACTTTCGGGAAAACTATGGCTACACCTTC. This codes for CASSDFRENYGYTF.

The rearrangement uses TRBV3-1 (or the pseudogene TRBV3-2) and TRBJ2-3; possible D gene TRBD2, 5 bases. Germline V CDR1 and CDR2: LGHDT, YNNKEL (reference sequence). V was shortened by 1 base and J by 6 bases, with 14 bases between the two germline ends. This CDR3 comprises 15 residues. CDR3 in DNA: TGTGCCAGCAGCCAAGTGGAGGACCCACGGGATACGCAGTATTTT. This sequence encodes CASSQVEDPRDTQYF.

The genes are TRBV27 and TRBJ1-1; D not certain. The CDR3 totals 12 residues. CDR1 is MNHEY, CDR2 SMNVEV, per germline (reference sequence). The V end lost 7 bases, the J end lost 1 base, and 7 bases lay between the germline ends. The DNA of the CDR3 is TGTGCCAGCATGCGGGGGAACACTGAAGCTTTCTTT. Residues: CASMRGNTEAFF.

The chain is built from TRBV5-1 and TRBJ2-2; maybe TRBD2 (6 bases). Trimming removed 4 bases at V and 4 bases at J, with 11 bases between. The CDR3 is made up of 14 amino acids. Germline V lookup: CDR1 SGHRS, CDR2 YFSETQ. The CDR3 nucleotides read TGCGCCAGCAGCAGCACTAGCACCACCGGGGAGCTGTTTTTT. Amino acids: CASSSTSTTGELFF.

The V gene is TRBV7-9, the J gene TRBJ1-3; 8 positions agree with TRBD1. The V segment lost 4 bases and the J segment 6 bases; nucleotides outside the gene matches: 11. This CDR3 is 16 amino acids long. Germline loops: CDR1 SEHNR, CDR2 FQNEAQ (reference sequence). CDR3 sequence: CASSSTPGQGANTIYF. Written as DNA, the CDR3 is TGTGCCAGCAGCTCTACTCCTGGACAGGGAGCAAACACCATATATTTT.

This clone came up once. Since no conserved phenylalanine or tryptophan closes the CDR3, a read error is the likely cause. The DNA is left out, because the CDR3 cannot be placed on it with certainty; the CDR3 is given as TCRdb lists it. The gene calls are TRBV5-6 and TRBJ1-1; TRBD1, as called in the table, went unchecked against the DNA. Germline-derived CDR1 and CDR2 are SGHDT and YYEEEE. The CDR3 is 11 residues long, counting both termini. The chain's CDR3 is CASSLEVWGRG.

For this clone: This sample also contains other DNA sequences that code for the same CDR3. The V call is TRBV18, the J call TRBJ1-2; D not certain. The germline V gene encodes CDR1 KGHSH and CDR2 LQKENI. The V gene lost 3 bases and the J gene lost 1 base, with 6 bases spanning the gap. The CDR3 totals 13 residues. The CDR3, as DNA: TGTGCCAGCTCACCCTCCGGTAACTATGGCTACACCTTC. Translating it yields CASSPSGNYGYTF.

The chain has TRBV10-3 and TRBJ1-2; perhaps TRBD1 as D (6 bases). Trimming took 0 bases from V and 3 from J, leaving 20 bases between them. This CDR3 has 18 amino acids. CDR1 is ENHRY and CDR2 is SYGVKD in the germline V gene. CDR3 coding DNA: TGTGCCATCAGTGAGTCCGACGTCAAGGGGGTGTTCTACTATGGCTACACCTTC. Protein sequence: CAISESDVKGVFYYGYTF.